Listed here are 29 T cell receptor beta chains from one sample, sequenced in a study of cytomegalovirus exposure and HLA in healthy donors. With 60 Vbeta and 13 Jbeta primers, the PCR was carried out. The table came from immunoSEQ multiplex PCR; TCRdb's copy has only in-frame clones and leaves some out. The table has approximately 110,000 clones, 70% seen once. Sequencing was done on a sample of PBMCs. These TCRs come from a man younger than 45 in good health and CMV-seropositive.

This clone was seen once. This chain connects TRBV30 to TRBJ2-5; TRBD1 matches at 9 bases. The CDR3 is 16 amino acids. Germline loops: CDR1 GTSNPN, CDR2 SVGIG (reference sequence). The V gene end was trimmed by 8 bases and the J gene end by 6 bases; junction bases not matched to a gene: 19. CDR3 sequence (DNA): TGTGCCGGGCGAAAGAGGGCCCCGACAGGGGGAAAGACCCAGTACTTC. Its translation is CAGRKRAPTGGKTQYF.

The chain uses TRBV5-1 and TRBJ1-2; 7 bases match TRBD1. The germline CDR1 and CDR2 sequences are SGHRS and YFSETQ. The V segment lost 1 base and the J segment 8 bases; nucleotides outside the gene matches: 14. The CDR3 runs to 16 residues. Here the CDR3 DNA reads TGCGCCAGCAGCTTGAGGCCAGGGGGGAAGAACGACGGCTACACCTTC. It specifies CASSLRPGGKNDGYTF.

This clone occurred once. The chain is built from TRBV30 and TRBJ1-2, with 11 bases aligning to TRBD1. V gave up 4 bases and J gave up 8 bases; unmatched junction bases: 9. This CDR3 is built from 14 residues. The germline V gene encodes CDR1 GTSNPN and CDR2 SVGIG (reference sequence). CDR3 coding DNA: TGTGCCTGGACCCGGGGACAGGGGGTTAAGGGCTACACCTTC. It specifies CAWTRGQGVKGYTF.

This chain links TRBV7-6 with TRBJ2-5; 7 nucleotides match TRBD1. CDR3 length: 13 amino acids. The ends lost 0 bases at V and 13 bases at J; junction bases unmatched: 8. The germline V gene has CDR1 SGHVS and CDR2 FNYEAQ. CDR3: CASSLASPGQRYF. CDR3 in DNA: TGTGCCAGCAGCTTAGCGTCCCCGGGACAGAGGTACTTC.

This clone was picked up one time. The V gene is TRBV2, the J gene TRBJ2-3, with 8 bases aligning to TRBD2. CDR1 is SNHLY and CDR2 is FYNNEI in the germline V gene. The CDR3 spans 16 residues. With V trimmed by 2 bases and J by 2 bases, 6 bases remained unmatched. The CDR3 spells CASSELVLAATDTQYF. DNA of the CDR3: TGTGCCAGCAGTGAATTGGTACTAGCGGCCACAGATACGCAGTATTTT.

This clone was observed a handful of times. The V and J genes are TRBV28 and TRBJ1-2; D is uncertain. V dropped 1 base and J dropped 2 bases, with 2 bases sitting between them. Germline V gene sequence: CDR1 MDHEN, CDR2 SYDVKM. There are 12 residues in the CDR3. The CDR3 nucleotides read TGTGCCAGCAGTTTATCGAACTATGGCTACACCTTC. It specifies CASSLSNYGYTF.

This chain joins TRBV27 and TRBJ2-7; 10 bases are shared with TRBD1. V shed 5 bases, J shed 3 bases, and the junction held 19 bases outside the gene matches. The CDR3 consists of 19 residues. Germline V CDR1 and CDR2: MNHEY, SMNVEV (reference sequence). The CDR3 DNA reads TGTGCCAGCAGTCTCCATCCGGGACAGGGGTTGGGTTATCTCTACGAGCAGTACTTC. It codes for CASSLHPGQGLGYLYEQYF.

V gene TRBV2 combines with J gene TRBJ2-1; D perhaps matches TRBD1 (6 bases). From germline, CDR1 is SNHLY and CDR2 FYNNEI. With 5 bases removed from V and 2 bases from J, the gap between germline ends came to 16 bases. The CDR3 contains 16 residues. DNA of the CDR3: TGTGCCAGCAGTCCACAGGGAATCTTCACCTACAATGAGCAGTTCTTC. Translation: CASSPQGIFTYNEQFF.

The chain employs TRBV30 and TRBJ1-1, with D perhaps matching TRBD1 (5 bases). Trimming pared 2 bases from V and 5 bases from J, leaving 9 bases between. This CDR3 comprises 12 residues. Germline V lookup: CDR1 GTSNPN, CDR2 SVGIG (reference sequence). DNA for the CDR3: TGTGCCTGGAGTCTCAGGGTGACTGAAGCTTTCTTT. As protein: CAWSLRVTEAFF.

This clone was seen only once. The chain carries TRBV5-4 and TRBJ2-2; 9 bases map to TRBD2. The length of the CDR3 is 16 residues. Germline values: CDR1 SGHNT, CDR2 YYREEE (reference sequence). V dropped 0 bases and J dropped 5; count of bases not matched to a gene: 5. CDR3 amino acids: CASSLAAGGFTGELFF. As DNA, the CDR3 is TGTGCCAGCAGCTTGGCAGCGGGGGGTTTTACCGGGGAGCTGTTTTTT. The full variable domain, with the rest looked up from reference TRBV5-4 and TRBJ2-2, is ETGVTQSPTHLIKTRGQQVTLRCSSQSGHNTVSWYQQALGQGPQFIFQYYREEENGRGNFPPRFSGLQFPNYSSELNVNALELDDSALYLCASSLAAGGFTGELFFGEGSRLTVL.

V is TRBV4-2 and J is TRBJ2-7; the match to TRBD1 covers 8 bases. The germline V gene has CDR1 LGHNA and CDR2 YNFKEQ. The V gene end was trimmed by 6 bases and the J gene end by 5 bases; junction bases not matched to a gene: 9. The CDR3 spans 14 residues. In nucleotides, the CDR3 is TGTGCCAGCAGGAGGACAGGGATTGAAGACGAGCAGTACTTC. It encodes CASRRTGIEDEQYF.

The rearrangement joins TRBV29-1 to TRBJ1-2, with D possibly being TRBD1 (6 bases). The germline V gene encodes CDR1 SQVTM and CDR2 ANQGSEA. CDR3 length: 13 amino acids. V was trimmed by 6 bases and J by 2 bases, leaving 13 bases between them. DNA for the CDR3: TGCAGCGTCCGGGGGGGCGAGAACTATGGCTACACCTTC. Translating it yields CSVRGGENYGYTF.

This clone was picked up a small number of times. The chain couples TRBV9 to TRBJ1-5; the D gene is possibly TRBD1 (6 bases). This CDR3 has 17 amino acids. The V and J ends lost 3 bases and 0 bases respectively, with 16 bases between them. Germline CDR1 is SGDLS and CDR2 is YYNGEE. DNA of the CDR3: TGTGCCAGCAGCGCGTCCCGGGGGGCCTTTAGCAATCAGCCCCAGCATTTT. This codes for CASSASRGAFSNQPQHF.

The chain has TRBV28 and TRBJ2-3; 8 positions agree with TRBD1. The CDR3 length is 17 residues. With 4 bases clipped from V and 4 bases from J, the junction kept 13 bases outside the gene matches. The germline CDR1 and CDR2 sequences are MDHEN and SYDVKM. CDR3 amino acids: CASSSRHRQGLSDTQYF. CDR3 in DNA: TGTGCCAGCAGTTCAAGACACAGACAGGGGTTATCAGATACGCAGTATTTT.

J is TRBJ2-1 and V is TRBV6-5; no reliable D call. Trimming cost V 6 bases and J 0 bases, with 12 bases left between them. The CDR3 is made up of 15 amino acids. Germline values: CDR1 MNHEY, CDR2 SVGAGI. The CDR3 DNA reads TGTGCCAGCAGCCGAGATGGTAGCTCCTACAATGAGCAGTTCTTC. This encodes CASSRDGSSYNEQFF.

This clone was seen more than once but under ten times. This rearrangement joins TRBV27 to TRBJ2-5, with 9 bases matching TRBD1. CDR1 is MNHEY and CDR2 is SMNVEV in the germline V gene (reference sequence). The CDR3 consists of 15 residues. V lost 3 bases to trimming and J lost 3 bases; unmatched junction nucleotides: 5. The CDR3 DNA is TGTGCCAGCAGTTTTTGGGGACAGGGAGAAGAGACCCAGTACTTC. It codes for CASSFWGQGEETQYF.

This chain connects TRBV9 to TRBJ2-1; TRBD2 agrees at 9 bases. The CDR3 runs to 16 residues. V gave up 3 bases and J gave up 4 bases; unmatched junction bases: 8. Germline V gene lookup returns CDR1 SGDLS and CDR2 YYNGEE. The CDR3 protein is CASSERALAGYNEQFF. The CDR3 DNA reads as TGTGCCAGCAGCGAGAGAGCCCTAGCGGGATACAATGAGCAGTTCTTC. The variable domain in full, with the rest retrieved from reference TRBV9 and TRBJ2-1, is DSGVTQTPKHLITATGQRVTLRCSPRSGDLSVYWYQQSLDQGLQFLIQYYNGEERAKGNILERFSAQQFPDLHSELNLSSLELGDSALYFCASSERALAGYNEQFFGPGTRLTVL.

This clone was seen a handful of times. This sequence joins TRBV19 and TRBJ2-4; 9 nucleotides line up with TRBD1. The CDR3 length is 17 residues. V gave up 2 bases and J gave up 0 bases; unmatched junction bases: 5. Germline V gene data show CDR1 as LNHDA and CDR2 as SQIVND (reference sequence). CDR3 DNA: TGTGCCAGTAGTATACCTCGGACAGGGGTAGCCAAAAACATTCAGTACTTC. This encodes CASSIPRTGVAKNIQYF.

The chain employs TRBV6-1 and TRBJ2-7, with D perhaps TRBD1 (6 bases). The CDR3 runs to 11 residues. Germline V CDR1 and CDR2: MNHNS, SASEGT. With 5 bases removed from V and 11 bases from J, the gap between germline ends came to 13 bases. CDR3 nucleotide sequence: TGTGCCAGCAGTACGCCGGGACAAAAGTACTTC. Translated, it gives CASSTPGQKYF.

The rearrangement links TRBV4-2 to TRBJ1-1; a possible D gene is TRBD1 (6 bases). Germline CDR1 is LGHNA and CDR2 is YNFKEQ. The CDR3 length is 15 residues. V was pared by 7 bases and J by 4 bases, with 19 bases between. The DNA for the CDR3 is TGTGCCAGCACCCCCCCTGGGGGCCGGGGCACTGAAGCTTTCTTT. Protein product: CASTPPGGRGTEAFF.

Concerning this clone itself: An end of the junction does not agree with germline; a read error may underlie this. J is TRBJ2-1 and V is TRBV7-9, with D tentatively TRBD2 (6 bases). The CDR3 sequence is 17 residues long. From germline, CDR1 is SEHNR and CDR2 FQNEAQ (reference sequence). The CDR3 region is CSSSLAEEQSSYNEQFF. The DNA for the CDR3 is TGTTCCAGCAGCTTAGCGGAGGAGCAGAGCTCCTACAATGAGCAGTTCTTC.

The chain has TRBV19 and TRBJ1-5; 8 positions match TRBD1. Germline loops: CDR1 LNHDA, CDR2 SQIVND (reference sequence). This CDR3 comprises 16 residues. Germline trimming cut 3 bases from V and 3 bases from J; bases unmatched to any gene: 7. The CDR3 loop is CASSMVAGGNNQPQHF. CDR3 coding DNA: TGTGCCAGTAGTATGGTGGCAGGGGGCAACAATCAGCCCCAGCATTTT.

V and J are TRBV7-3 and TRBJ1-2; no clear D gene. V was clipped by 9 bases and J by 3 bases, with 11 bases between them. CDR3 length: 12 amino acids. From germline, CDR1 is SGHTA and CDR2 FQGTGA. The CDR3 loop reads CARTDKDYGYTF. The CDR3 region has the DNA TGTGCCAGGACCGACAAGGACTATGGCTACACCTTC.

The rearrangement joins TRBV9 to TRBJ1-4; D call uncertain. The CDR3 spans 15 residues. Germline V lookup: CDR1 SGDLS, CDR2 YYNGEE. The V end lost 0 bases, the J end lost 8 bases, and 14 bases lay between the germline ends. CDR3 amino acids: CASSVALGLGEKLFF. For the CDR3, the DNA is TGTGCCAGCAGCGTAGCTCTTGGACTGGGGGAAAAACTGTTTTTT.

This clone has a handful of counts. This rearrangement joins TRBV6-1 to TRBJ1-2; possible D gene TRBD1, 5 bases. Germline CDR1 and CDR2: MNHNS and SASEGT. CDR3 size: 11 residues. Trimming took off 6 bases at V and 9 bases at J, with 11 bases between the two ends. The CDR3 region is CASRGGESYTF. The CDR3 DNA sequence: TGTGCCAGCAGAGGAGGGGAAAGCTACACCTTC.

The chain combines TRBV19 with TRBJ1-1; 8 bases match TRBD1. V shed 3 bases and J 0 bases; nucleotides not matched to a gene: 6. CDR3 length: 16 residues. The germline V gene encodes CDR1 LNHDA and CDR2 SQIVND (reference sequence). DNA for the CDR3: TGTGCCAGTAGTATTCAGGGGGCGTGGATGAACACTGAAGCTTTCTTT. Translation gives CASSIQGAWMNTEAFF.

The chain combines TRBV19 with TRBJ2-4, with 12 bases that match TRBD2. Trimming at V came to 3 bases and at J to 8 bases, leaving 2 bases not matched to a gene. The CDR3 runs to 14 residues. Per germline, CDR1 LNHDA and CDR2 SQIVND (reference sequence). The CDR3 sequence: CASSMTSGSDIQYF. As DNA, the CDR3 is TGTGCCAGTAGTATGACTAGCGGGAGTGACATTCAGTACTTC.

This chain joins TRBV2 and TRBJ1-2, with 8 bases fitting TRBD1. Germline values: CDR1 SNHLY, CDR2 FYNNEI. The V gene end was trimmed by 5 bases and the J gene end by 8 bases; junction bases not matched to a gene: 4. The CDR3 is 12 residues long. The chain's CDR3 is CASSFDRGGYTF. The CDR3 DNA sequence: TGTGCCAGCAGTTTCGACAGGGGAGGCTACACCTTC.

The gene calls are TRBV6-1 and TRBJ2-7; D remains unclear. This CDR3 contains 15 residues. CDR1 MNHNS and CDR2 SASEGT come from the germline V gene. Trimming removed 5 bases from V and 0 bases from J, with 14 bases in between. The CDR3 is CASSPYSLSSYEQYF. The CDR3 DNA follows: TGTGCCAGCAGTCCCTACAGTCTTAGCTCCTACGAGCAGTACTTC.